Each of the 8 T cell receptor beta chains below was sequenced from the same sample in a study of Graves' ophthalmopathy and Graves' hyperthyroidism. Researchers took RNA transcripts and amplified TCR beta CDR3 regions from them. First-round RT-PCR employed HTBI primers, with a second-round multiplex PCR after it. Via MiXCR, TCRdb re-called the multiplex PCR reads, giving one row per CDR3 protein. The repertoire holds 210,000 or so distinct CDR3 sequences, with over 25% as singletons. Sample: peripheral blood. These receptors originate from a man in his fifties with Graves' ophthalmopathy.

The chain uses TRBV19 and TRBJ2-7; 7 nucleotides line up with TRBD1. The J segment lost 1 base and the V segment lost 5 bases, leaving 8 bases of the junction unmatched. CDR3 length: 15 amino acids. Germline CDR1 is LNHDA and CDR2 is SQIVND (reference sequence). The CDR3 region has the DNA TGTGCCAGTAGTCCCTGGACAGGTATTTCCTACGAGCAGTACTTC. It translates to CASSPWTGISYEQYF.

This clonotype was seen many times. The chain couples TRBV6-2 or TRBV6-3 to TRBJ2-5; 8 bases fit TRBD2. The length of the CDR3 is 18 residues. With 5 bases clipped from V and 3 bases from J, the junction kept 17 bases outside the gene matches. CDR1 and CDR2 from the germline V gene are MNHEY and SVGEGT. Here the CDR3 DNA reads TGTGCCAGCAGTACACGAGGAGCGGGAGCGGCCCGAGAAGAGACCCAGTACTTC. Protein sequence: CASSTRGAGAAREETQYF.

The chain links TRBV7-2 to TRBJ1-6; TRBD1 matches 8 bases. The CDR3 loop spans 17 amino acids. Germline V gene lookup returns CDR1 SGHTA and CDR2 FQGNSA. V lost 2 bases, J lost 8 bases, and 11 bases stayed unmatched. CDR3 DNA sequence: TGTGCCAGCAGCTTAACGCAGGGGGCGAGGGGACATTCACCCCTCCACTTT. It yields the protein CASSLTQGARGHSPLHF.

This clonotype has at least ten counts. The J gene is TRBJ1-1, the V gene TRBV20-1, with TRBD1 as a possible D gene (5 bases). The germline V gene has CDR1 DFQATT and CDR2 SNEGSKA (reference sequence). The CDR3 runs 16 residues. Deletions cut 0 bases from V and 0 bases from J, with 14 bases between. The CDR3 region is CSAREEGRLMNTEAFF. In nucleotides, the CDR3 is TGCAGTGCTAGAGAGGAGGGGAGACTCATGAACACTGAAGCTTTCTTT.

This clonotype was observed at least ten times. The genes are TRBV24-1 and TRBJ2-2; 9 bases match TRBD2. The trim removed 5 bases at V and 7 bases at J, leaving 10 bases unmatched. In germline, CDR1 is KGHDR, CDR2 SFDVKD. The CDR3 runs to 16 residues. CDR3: CATSAPRGRAVGELFF. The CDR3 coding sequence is TGTGCCACCAGTGCTCCCCGCGGGAGGGCCGTCGGGGAGCTGTTTTTT.

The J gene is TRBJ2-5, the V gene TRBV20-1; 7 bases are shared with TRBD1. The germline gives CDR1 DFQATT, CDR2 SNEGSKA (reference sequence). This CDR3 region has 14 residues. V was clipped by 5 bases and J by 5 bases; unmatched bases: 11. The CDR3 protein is CSAADRGRGETQYF. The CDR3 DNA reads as TGCAGTGCTGCCGATCGTGGCAGGGGGGAGACCCAGTACTTC.

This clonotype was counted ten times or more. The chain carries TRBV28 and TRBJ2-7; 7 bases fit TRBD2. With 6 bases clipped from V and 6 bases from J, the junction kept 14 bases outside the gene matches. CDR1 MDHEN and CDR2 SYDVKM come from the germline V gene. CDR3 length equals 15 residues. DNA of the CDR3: TGTGCCAGCAGATTCTTCGGTCTAGCGGATCCCGAGCAGTACTTC. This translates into CASRFFGLADPEQYF.

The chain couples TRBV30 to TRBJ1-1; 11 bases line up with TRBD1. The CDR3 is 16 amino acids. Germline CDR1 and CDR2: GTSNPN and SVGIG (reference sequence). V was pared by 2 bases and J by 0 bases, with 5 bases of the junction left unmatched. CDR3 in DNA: TGTGCCTGGAGTCCGGACAGGGGGCCGCTGAACACTGAAGCTTTCTTT. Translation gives CAWSPDRGPLNTEAFF.